The 8 T cell receptor beta chains reported below all come from one sample, sequenced in a study of identical twins. TCRdb redid the calling of the 5' RACE reads with MiXCR, one entry per CDR3 protein. The sample consists of 1.5 million to 2 million distinct CDR3 sequences, less than 35% of them appearing once. The sample was cord blood. All receptors come from a newborn girl in good health.

Comment on this clonotype: A single base separates this from a much larger clone, so it may be a read error. The chain recombines TRBV5-1 with TRBJ2-7, with D maybe TRBD2 (6 bases). CDR1 and CDR2 from the germline V gene are SGHRS and YFSETQ. CDR3 length: 18 amino acids. V was shortened by 0 bases and J by 7 bases, with 26 bases between the two germline ends. CDR3 in DNA: TGCGCCAGCAGCTTGGCTCAGGTTAATGGGGGTCGCGGGAATGAGCAGTACTTC. Translating it yields CASSLAQVNGGRGNEQYF.

This clonotype was seen a handful of times. The chain combines TRBV28 with TRBJ1-5, with 8 positions matching TRBD1. Germline V gives CDR1 MDHEN, CDR2 SYDVKM. This CDR3 spans 14 amino acids. Unmatched junction bases numbered 5, after V lost 6 bases and J lost 4 bases. CDR3 in DNA: TGTGCCAGCAGACGGACAGGGTTGAATCAGCCCCAGCATTTT. Amino acids: CASRRTGLNQPQHF.

This clonotype turned up a few times. This chain links TRBV20-1 with TRBJ1-2, with D perhaps TRBD1 (5 bases). V was shortened by 0 bases and J by 0 bases, with 11 bases between the two germline ends. The length of the CDR3 is 15 residues. Per germline, CDR1 DFQATT and CDR2 SNEGSKA (reference sequence). The CDR3 DNA sequence: TGCAGTGCTAGAGATGCCGGGGGAGCTAACTATGGCTACACCTTC. Protein product: CSARDAGGANYGYTF.

This clonotype was counted between two and nine times. J is TRBJ1-6 and V is TRBV20-1; weak D call: TRBD1 (6 bases). V was clipped by 3 bases and J by 14 bases, with 14 bases between them. The CDR3 runs 12 residues. Germline lookup yields CDR1 DFQATT and CDR2 SNEGSKA (reference sequence). CDR3 DNA sequence: TGCAGTGCTAGGGGACACACGTTTACCCTCCACTTT. This encodes CSARGHTFTLHF.

This clonotype came up a few times. The chain combines TRBV20-1 with TRBJ2-1; 9 nucleotides match TRBD2. V trimming: 0 bases; J trimming: 5 bases; junction bases outside the gene matches: 5. The CDR3 runs 15 residues. Germline V lookup: CDR1 DFQATT, CDR2 SNEGSKA (reference sequence). The CDR3 sequence: CSARDASGGNNEQFF. The CDR3 nucleotides are TGCAGTGCTAGAGATGCGAGCGGGGGGAACAATGAGCAGTTCTTC.

This clonotype has only a few counts. The chain joins TRBV27 to TRBJ1-2; 9 bases match TRBD1. The length of the CDR3 is 15 residues. In germline, CDR1 is MNHEY, CDR2 SMNVEV (reference sequence). The V gene end was trimmed by 5 bases and the J gene end by 5 bases; junction bases not matched to a gene: 9. The CDR3, as DNA: TGTGCCAGCAGTATTCCACAGGGGGCAGGTTATGGCTACACCTTC. Its protein is CASSIPQGAGYGYTF.

CDR3 DNA: TGTGCCAGCAGTTGGACTAGCGGGAGGGCCGAGCAGTACTTC. Protein product: CASSWTSGRAEQYF. The chain carries TRBV28 and TRBJ2-5; 15 nucleotides line up with TRBD2. The J call may not be correct, given that the DNA end is closer to TRBJ2-7. Germline CDR1 reads MDHEN; CDR2 reads SYDVKM. This CDR3 has 14 amino acids.

This clonotype has a handful of counts. This sequence joins TRBV20-1 and TRBJ2-7; D is undetermined. CDR1 DFQATT and CDR2 SNEGSKA come from the germline V gene (reference sequence). The CDR3 covers 12 residues. V was clipped by 3 bases and J by 2 bases, with 8 bases between them. CDR3 DNA sequence: TGCAGTGCTAGGCTCAGGACCTACGAGCAGTACTTC. Translating it yields CSARLRTYEQYF.